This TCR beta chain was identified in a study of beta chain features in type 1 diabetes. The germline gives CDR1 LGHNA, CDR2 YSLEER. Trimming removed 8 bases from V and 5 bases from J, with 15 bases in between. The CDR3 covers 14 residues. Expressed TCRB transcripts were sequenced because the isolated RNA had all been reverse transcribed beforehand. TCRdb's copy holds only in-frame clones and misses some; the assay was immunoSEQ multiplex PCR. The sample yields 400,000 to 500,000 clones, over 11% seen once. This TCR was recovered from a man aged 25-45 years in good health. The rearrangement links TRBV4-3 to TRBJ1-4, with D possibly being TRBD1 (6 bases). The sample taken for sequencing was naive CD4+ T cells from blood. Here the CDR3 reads CASRMGHENEKLFF. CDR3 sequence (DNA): TGCGCCAGCCGAATGGGACACGAGAATGAAAAACTGTTTTTT.